This entry lists 9 T cell receptor beta chains sequenced from one sample in a study of shared clonotypes between healthy human individuals (dated by TCRdb to the early 2020s). Library construction relied on the immunoSEQ multiplex PCR assay. TCRdb stores this immuneACCESS table with in-frame sequences only. Part of the clones is absent; in the studies checked, under half of the shortfall reflects unresolved V genes, and no reason is known for the rest. This sample is represented by under 1,900,000 clones; about 98.5% of them were singletons. The ten largest make up about 0.34% of the sample. Specimen: naive CD4+ T cells sorted from blood. Explained via the paper, the cell subset or site label denotes: CD45RA+ positively selected. These receptors were collected from a young man in good health.

The chain couples TRBV30 to TRBJ2-7; 13 bases fit TRBD2. The CDR3 loop spans 14 amino acids. Germline assignment: CDR1 GTSNPN and CDR2 SVGIG (reference sequence). With 0 bases clipped from V and 4 bases from J, the junction kept 0 bases outside the gene matches. As DNA, the CDR3 is TGTGCCTGGAGTGTACTAGCGGGAGGGTACGAGCAGTACTTC. This sequence encodes CAWSVLAGGYEQYF.

Comment on this clone: The same CDR3 arises from other DNA sequences in this sample as well. The chain employs TRBV7-2 and TRBJ2-5; the D is unclear. This CDR3 is built from 12 residues. Trimming removed 2 bases at V and 5 bases at J, with 6 bases between. Germline assignment: CDR1 SGHTA and CDR2 FQGNSA. CDR3 residues: CASSLRRETQYF. DNA for the CDR3: TGTGCCAGCAGCTTACGACGGGAGACCCAGTACTTC.

The chain is built from TRBV10-3 and TRBJ2-7; maybe TRBD2 (6 bases). Germline CDR1 reads ENHRY; CDR2 reads SYGVKD. Trimming cost V 6 bases and J 5 bases, with 14 bases left between them. The CDR3 runs to 13 residues. CDR3 sequence: CAIREGGSDEQYF. DNA for the CDR3: TGTGCCATCAGAGAAGGAGGGAGCGACGAGCAGTACTTC.

V usage is TRBV15 and J usage is TRBJ2-1; perhaps D is TRBD1 or TRBD2 (5 bases each). This CDR3 has 13 amino acids. The V end was cut by 4 bases, the J end by 7 bases, with 11 bases between. Germline V lookup: CDR1 LNHNV, CDR2 YYDKDF (reference sequence). CDR3 in DNA: TGTGCCACCAGCACATGGGACCGAAATGAGCAGTTCTTC. Its translation: CATSTWDRNEQFF.

The chain links TRBV5-1 to TRBJ2-7; tentative D call: TRBD1 (7 bases). V lost 2 bases and J lost 2, with 11 bases in between. The CDR3 spans 14 residues. CDR1 is SGHRS, CDR2 YFSETQ, per germline. The CDR3 spells CASSFQGGTYEQYF. For the CDR3, the DNA is TGCGCCAGCAGCTTTCAGGGGGGAACCTACGAGCAGTACTTC.

This clone was seen just once. The chain combines TRBV18 with TRBJ2-5, with D unclear. V lost 3 bases, J lost 3 bases, and 5 bases lay in between. This CDR3 has 12 residues. The germline V gene has CDR1 KGHSH and CDR2 LQKENI. CDR3: CASSPDEETQYF. DNA of the CDR3: TGTGCCAGCTCACCTGATGAAGAGACCCAGTACTTC.

The V and J genes are TRBV18 and TRBJ1-2; D is perhaps TRBD1 (5 bases). The CDR3 spans 15 residues. Trimming took off 8 bases at V and 2 bases at J, with 18 bases between the two ends. The germline gives CDR1 KGHSH, CDR2 LQKENI. CDR3 sequence (DNA): TGTGCCAGCCAAAGGGCAGGGCTCCTCAACTATGGCTACACCTTC. It yields the protein CASQRAGLLNYGYTF.

This chain uses TRBV5-1 with TRBJ2-3; 9 bases are shared with TRBD2. The CDR3 covers 17 residues. V lost 0 bases and J lost 2; bases outside the gene matches: 7. CDR1 SGHRS and CDR2 YFSETQ come from the germline V gene. The DNA for the CDR3 is TGCGCCAGCAGCTTGGGACTAGCGGAGACACACACAGATACGCAGTATTTT. This encodes CASSLGLAETHTDTQYF.

This clone was found once. The chain uses TRBV6-6 and TRBJ2-1; perhaps TRBD1 as D (6 bases). CDR1 MNHNY and CDR2 SVGAGI come from the germline V gene (reference sequence). CDR3 length: 13 residues. V was trimmed by 6 bases and J by 4 bases, leaving 10 bases between them. The CDR3 is CASRTDRYNEQFF. The CDR3 DNA is TGTGCCAGCAGAACAGACAGGTACAATGAGCAGTTCTTC.